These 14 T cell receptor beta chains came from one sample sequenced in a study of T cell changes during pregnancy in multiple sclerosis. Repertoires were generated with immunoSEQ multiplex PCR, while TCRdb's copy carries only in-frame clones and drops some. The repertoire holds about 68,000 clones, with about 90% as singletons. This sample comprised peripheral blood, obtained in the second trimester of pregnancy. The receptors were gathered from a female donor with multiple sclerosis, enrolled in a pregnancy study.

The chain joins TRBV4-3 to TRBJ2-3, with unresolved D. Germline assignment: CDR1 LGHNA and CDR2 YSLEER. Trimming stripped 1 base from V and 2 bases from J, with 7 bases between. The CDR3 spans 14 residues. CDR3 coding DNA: TGCGCCAGCAGCCAAGGTGGCCCCACAGATACGCAGTATTTT. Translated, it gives CASSQGGPTDTQYF.

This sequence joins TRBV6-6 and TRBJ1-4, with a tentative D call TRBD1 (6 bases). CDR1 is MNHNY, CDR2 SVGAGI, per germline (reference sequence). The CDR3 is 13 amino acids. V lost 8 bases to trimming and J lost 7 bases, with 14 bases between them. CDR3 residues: CASENREGEKLFF. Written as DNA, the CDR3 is TGTGCCAGCGAAAACAGGGAGGGTGAAAAACTGTTTTTT.

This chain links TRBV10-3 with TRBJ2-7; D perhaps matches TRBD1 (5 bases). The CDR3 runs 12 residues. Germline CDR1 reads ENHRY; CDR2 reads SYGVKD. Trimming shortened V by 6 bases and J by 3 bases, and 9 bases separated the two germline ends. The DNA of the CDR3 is TGTGCCATCAGGGACAAATACTACGAGCAGTACTTC. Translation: CAIRDKYYEQYF.

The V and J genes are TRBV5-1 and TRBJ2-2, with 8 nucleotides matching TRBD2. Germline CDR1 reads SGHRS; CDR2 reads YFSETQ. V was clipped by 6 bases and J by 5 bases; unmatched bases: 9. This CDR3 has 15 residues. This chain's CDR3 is CASTRSGGRTGELFF. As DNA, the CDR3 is TGCGCCAGCACCAGGAGCGGGGGAAGGACCGGGGAGCTGTTTTTT.

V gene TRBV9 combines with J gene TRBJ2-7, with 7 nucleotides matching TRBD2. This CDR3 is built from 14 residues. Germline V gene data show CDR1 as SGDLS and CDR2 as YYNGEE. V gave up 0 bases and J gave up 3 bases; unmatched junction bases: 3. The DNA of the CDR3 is TGTGCCAGCAGCGTAGCTACGGGGGGCTACGAGCAGTACTTC. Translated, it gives CASSVATGGYEQYF.

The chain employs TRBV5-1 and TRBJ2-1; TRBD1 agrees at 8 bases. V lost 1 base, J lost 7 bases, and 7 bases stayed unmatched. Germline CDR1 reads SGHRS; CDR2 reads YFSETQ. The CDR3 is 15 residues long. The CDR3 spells CASSLRDRGSNEQFF. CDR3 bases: TGCGCCAGCAGCTTGCGAGACAGGGGCAGTAATGAGCAGTTCTTC. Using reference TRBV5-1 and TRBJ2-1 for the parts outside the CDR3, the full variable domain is KAGVTQTPRYLIKTRGQQVTLSCSPISGHRSVSWYQQTPGQGLQFLFEYFSETQRNKGNFPGRFSGRQFSNSRSEMNVSTLELGDSALYLCASSLRDRGSNEQFFGPGTRLTVL.

The CDR3 reads CASSIGGRVAKNIQYF. Here the CDR3 DNA reads TGTGCCAGTAGTATAGGAGGCAGGGTAGCCAAAAACATTCAGTACTTC. The V call is TRBV19, the J call TRBJ2-4, with TRBD1 as a possible D gene (5 bases). The V gene's germline CDR1 is LNHDA and CDR2 SQIVND (reference sequence). V was trimmed by 1 base and J by 0 bases, leaving 10 bases between them. The CDR3 length is 16 residues.

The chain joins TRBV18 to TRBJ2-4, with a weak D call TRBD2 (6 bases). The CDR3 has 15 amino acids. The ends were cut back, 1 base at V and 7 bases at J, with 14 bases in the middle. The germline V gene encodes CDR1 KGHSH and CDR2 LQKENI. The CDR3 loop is CASSPLKEGRNIQYF. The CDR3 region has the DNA TGTGCCAGCTCACCACTAAAGGAAGGGAGGAACATTCAGTACTTC.

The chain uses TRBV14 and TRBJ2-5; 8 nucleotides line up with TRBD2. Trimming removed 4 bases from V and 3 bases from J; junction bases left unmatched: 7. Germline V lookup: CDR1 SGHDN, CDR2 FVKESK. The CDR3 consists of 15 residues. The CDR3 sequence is CASSPLGAGEETQYF. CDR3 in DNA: TGTGCCAGCAGCCCCTTAGGAGCGGGGGAAGAGACCCAGTACTTC.

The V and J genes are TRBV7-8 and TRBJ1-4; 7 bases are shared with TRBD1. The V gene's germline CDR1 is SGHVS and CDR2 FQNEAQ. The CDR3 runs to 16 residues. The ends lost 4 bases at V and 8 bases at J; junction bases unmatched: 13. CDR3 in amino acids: CASSSRPTGATEKLFF. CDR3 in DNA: TGTGCCAGCAGCTCGCGTCCCACAGGGGCTACAGAAAAACTGTTTTTT.

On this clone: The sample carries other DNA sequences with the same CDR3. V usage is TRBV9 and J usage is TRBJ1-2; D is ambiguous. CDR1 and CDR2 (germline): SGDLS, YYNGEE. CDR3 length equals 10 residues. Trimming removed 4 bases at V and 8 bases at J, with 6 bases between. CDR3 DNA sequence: TGTGCCAGCAGCAGCTTAGGCTACACCTTC. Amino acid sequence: CASSSLGYTF. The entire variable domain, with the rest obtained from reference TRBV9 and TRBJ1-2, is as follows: DSGVTQTPKHLITATGQRVTLRCSPRSGDLSVYWYQQSLDQGLQFLIQYYNGEERAKGNILERFSAQQFPDLHSELNLSSLELGDSALYFCASSSLGYTFGSGTRLTVV.

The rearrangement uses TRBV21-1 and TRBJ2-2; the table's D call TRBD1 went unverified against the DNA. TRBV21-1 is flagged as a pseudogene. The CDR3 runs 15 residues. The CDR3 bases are TGTGCCAGCCGCGGGACAGGGCTTAGCACCGGGGAGCTGTTTTTT. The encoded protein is CASRGTGLSTGELFF.

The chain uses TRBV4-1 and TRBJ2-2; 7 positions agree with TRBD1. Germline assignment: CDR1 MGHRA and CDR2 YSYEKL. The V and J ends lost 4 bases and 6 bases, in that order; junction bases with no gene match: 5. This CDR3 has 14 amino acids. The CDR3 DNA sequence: TGCGCCAGCAGCCCGGGACAGTACGCCGGGGAGCTGTTTTTT. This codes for CASSPGQYAGELFF.

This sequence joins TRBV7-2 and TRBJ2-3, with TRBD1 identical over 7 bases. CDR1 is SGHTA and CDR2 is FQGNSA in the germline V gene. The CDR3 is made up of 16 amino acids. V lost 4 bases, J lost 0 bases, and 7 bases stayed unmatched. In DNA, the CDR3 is TGTGCCAGCAGCTCCGAGGGGGCCCGAAGCACAGATACGCAGTATTTT. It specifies CASSSEGARSTDTQYF.